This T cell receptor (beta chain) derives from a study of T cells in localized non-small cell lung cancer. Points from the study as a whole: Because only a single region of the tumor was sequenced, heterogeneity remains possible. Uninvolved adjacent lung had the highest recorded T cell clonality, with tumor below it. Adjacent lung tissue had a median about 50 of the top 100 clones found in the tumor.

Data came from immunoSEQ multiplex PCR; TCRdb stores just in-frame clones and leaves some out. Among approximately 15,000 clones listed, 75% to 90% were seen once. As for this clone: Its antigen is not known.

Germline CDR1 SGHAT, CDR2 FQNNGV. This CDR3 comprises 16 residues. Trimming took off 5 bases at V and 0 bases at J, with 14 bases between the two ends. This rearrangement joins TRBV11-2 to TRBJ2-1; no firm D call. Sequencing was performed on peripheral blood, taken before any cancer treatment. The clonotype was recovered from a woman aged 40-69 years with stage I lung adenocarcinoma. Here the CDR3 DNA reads TGTGCCAGCAGCCACCCAGGACCCCTCTCCTACAATGAGCAGTTCTTC. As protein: CASSHPGPLSYNEQFF.